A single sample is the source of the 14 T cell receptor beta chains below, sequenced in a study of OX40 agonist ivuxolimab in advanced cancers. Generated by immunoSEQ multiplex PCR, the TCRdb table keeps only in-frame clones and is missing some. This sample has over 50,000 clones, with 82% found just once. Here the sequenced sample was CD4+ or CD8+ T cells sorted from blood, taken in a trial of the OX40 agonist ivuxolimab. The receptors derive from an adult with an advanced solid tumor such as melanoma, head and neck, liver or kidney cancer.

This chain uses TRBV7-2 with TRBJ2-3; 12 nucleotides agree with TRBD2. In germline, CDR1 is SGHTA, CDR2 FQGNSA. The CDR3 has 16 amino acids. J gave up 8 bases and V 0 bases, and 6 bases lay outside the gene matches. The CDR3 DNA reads TGTGCCAGCAGCTTAGCCTCTAGCGGGGGGGGCGCTACGCAGTATTTT. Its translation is CASSLASSGGGATQYF.

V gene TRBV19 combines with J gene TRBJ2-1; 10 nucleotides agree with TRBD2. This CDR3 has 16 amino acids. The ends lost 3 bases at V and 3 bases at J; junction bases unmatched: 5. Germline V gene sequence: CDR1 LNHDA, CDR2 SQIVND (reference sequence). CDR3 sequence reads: CASSMYASGSYNEQFF. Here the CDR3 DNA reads TGTGCCAGTAGTATGTACGCTAGCGGGAGCTACAATGAGCAGTTCTTC.

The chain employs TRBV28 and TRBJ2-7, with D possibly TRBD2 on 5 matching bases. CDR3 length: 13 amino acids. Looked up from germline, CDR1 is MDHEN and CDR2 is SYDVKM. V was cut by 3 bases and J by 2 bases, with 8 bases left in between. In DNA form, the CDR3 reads TGTGCCAGCAGTTTTGTCGGGACCTACGAGCAGTACTTC. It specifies CASSFVGTYEQYF.

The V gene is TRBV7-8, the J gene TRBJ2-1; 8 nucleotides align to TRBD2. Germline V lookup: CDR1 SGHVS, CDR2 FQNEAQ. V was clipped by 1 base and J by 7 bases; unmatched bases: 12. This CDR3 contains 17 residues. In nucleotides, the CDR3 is TGTGCCAGCAGCTTAGGAGCTAGCGGGCCCTCAAGAAATGAGCAGTTCTTC. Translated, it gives CASSLGASGPSRNEQFF.

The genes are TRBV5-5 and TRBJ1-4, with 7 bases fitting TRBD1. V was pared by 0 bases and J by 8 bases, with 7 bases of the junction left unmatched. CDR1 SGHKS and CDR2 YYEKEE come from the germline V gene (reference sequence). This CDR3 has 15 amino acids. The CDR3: CASSLGVGGAEKLFF. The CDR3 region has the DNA TGTGCCAGCAGCTTGGGGGTAGGGGGCGCCGAAAAACTGTTTTTT.

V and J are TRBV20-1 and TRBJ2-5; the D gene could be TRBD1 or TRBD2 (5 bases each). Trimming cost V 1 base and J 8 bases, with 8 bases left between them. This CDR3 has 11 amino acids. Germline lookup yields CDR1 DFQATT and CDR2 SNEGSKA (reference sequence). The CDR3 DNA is TGCAGTGCTAGAGCGGGGCGTACCCAGTACTTC. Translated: CSARAGRTQYF.

CDR3 in amino acids: CASSILAGHIGGELFF. The CDR3, as DNA: TGTGCCAGCAGCATACTAGCGGGACATATCGGCGGGGAGCTGTTTTTT. The chain joins TRBV11-2 to TRBJ2-2, with 10 bases lining up with TRBD2. The CDR3 consists of 16 residues. CDR1 SGHAT and CDR2 FQNNGV come from the germline V gene. With 5 bases clipped from V and 7 bases from J, the junction kept 10 bases outside the gene matches. The whole variable domain, remainder taken from reference TRBV11-2 and TRBJ2-2, is EAGVAQSPRYKIIEKRQSVAFWCNPISGHATLYWYQQILGQGPKLLIQFQNNGVVDDSQLPKDRFSAERLKGVDSTLKIQPAKLEDSAVYLCASSILAGHIGGELFFGEGSRLTVL.

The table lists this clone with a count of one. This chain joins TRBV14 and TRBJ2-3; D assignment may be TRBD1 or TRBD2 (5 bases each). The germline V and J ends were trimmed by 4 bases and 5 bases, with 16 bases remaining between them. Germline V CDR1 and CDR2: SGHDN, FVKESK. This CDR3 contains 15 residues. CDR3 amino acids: CASSRLGLRGDTQYF. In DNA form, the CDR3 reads TGTGCCAGCAGCCGTTTGGGGCTGAGGGGAGATACGCAGTATTTT.

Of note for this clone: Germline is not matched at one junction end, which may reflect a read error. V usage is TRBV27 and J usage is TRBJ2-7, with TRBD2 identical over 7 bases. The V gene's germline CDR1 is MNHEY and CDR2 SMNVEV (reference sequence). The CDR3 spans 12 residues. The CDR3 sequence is CAGSLWGGEQYF. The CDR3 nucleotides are TGTGCCGGCAGTTTATGGGGGGGCGAGCAGTACTTC.

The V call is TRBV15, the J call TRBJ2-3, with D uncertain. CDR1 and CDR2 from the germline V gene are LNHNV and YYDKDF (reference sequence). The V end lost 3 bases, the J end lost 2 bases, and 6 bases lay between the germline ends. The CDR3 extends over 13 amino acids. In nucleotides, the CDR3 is TGTGCCACCAGCAGGCCCTCCACAGATACGCAGTATTTT. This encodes CATSRPSTDTQYF.

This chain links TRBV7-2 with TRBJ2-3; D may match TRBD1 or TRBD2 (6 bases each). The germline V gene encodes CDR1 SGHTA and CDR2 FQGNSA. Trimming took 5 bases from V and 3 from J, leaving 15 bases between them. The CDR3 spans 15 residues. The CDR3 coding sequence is TGTGCCAGCAGCCTACCCCTAGGGGGGACAGATACGCAGTATTTT. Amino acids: CASSLPLGGTDTQYF.

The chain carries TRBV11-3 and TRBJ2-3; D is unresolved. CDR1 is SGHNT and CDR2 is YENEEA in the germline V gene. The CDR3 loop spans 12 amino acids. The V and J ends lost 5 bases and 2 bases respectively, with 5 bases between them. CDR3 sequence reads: CASSPDTDTQYF. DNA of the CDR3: TGTGCCAGCAGCCCTGACACAGATACGCAGTATTTT.

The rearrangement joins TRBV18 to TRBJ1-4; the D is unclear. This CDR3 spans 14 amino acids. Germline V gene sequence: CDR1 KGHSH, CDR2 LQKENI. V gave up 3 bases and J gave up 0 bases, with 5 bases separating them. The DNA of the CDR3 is TGTGCCAGCTCACCGGGAACAACTAATGAAAAACTGTTTTTT. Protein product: CASSPGTTNEKLFF.

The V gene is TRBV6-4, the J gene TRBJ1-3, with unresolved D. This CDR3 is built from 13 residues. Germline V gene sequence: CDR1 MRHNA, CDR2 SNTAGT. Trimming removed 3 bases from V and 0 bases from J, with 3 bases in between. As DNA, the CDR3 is TGTGCCAGCAGTGATGACTCTGGAAACACCATATATTTT. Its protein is CASSDDSGNTIYF.